Listed below are T cell receptor beta chains from one sample, sequenced in a study of radiotherapy plus CTLA-4 blockade in lung cancer. Here immunoSEQ multiplex PCR was the method, and the copy in TCRdb shows in-frame clones only, minus some. The sample holds over 75,000 clones, under 85% seen once. The specimen comprised peripheral blood, sampled from a patient treated with radiotherapy plus ipilimumab. The source of these receptors is a human donor with non-small cell lung cancer who had stable disease on radiotherapy plus ipilimumab. Each CDR3 is given with its conserved first and last residue. Each record gives: V gene, D gene, clone size, J gene, CDR3 protein, CDR3 DNA. D genes are given only for firm matches. Clone sizes are given selectively: once, few, many, or a class where the clone is expanded.

TRBV27,-,-,TRBJ1-4,CASSLAALGKTVF,TGTGCCAGCAGTTTGGCCGCGTTAGGTAAAACTGTTTTT
TRBV27,TRBD1,few,TRBJ1-6,CASSLSRGLENSPLHF,TGTGCCAGCAGTTTAAGTAGGGGGCTGGAGAATTCACCCCTCCACTTT
TRBV19,TRBD1,-,TRBJ2-2,CATKLGTGNTGELFF,TGTGCCACGAAATTGGGGACAGGGAACACCGGGGAGCTGTTTTTT
TRBV7-9,-,-,TRBJ2-7,CASSLGLESYEQYF,TGTGCCAGCAGCTTAGGACTAGAGTCTTACGAGCAGTACTTC
TRBV5-1,-,-,TRBJ1-3,CASSSAGSGNTIYF,TGCGCCAGCAGCTCTGCAGGGTCTGGAAACACCATATATTTT
TRBV9,-,-,TRBJ1-3,CASSVGAFGLSGNTIYF,TGTGCCAGCAGCGTAGGGGCTTTCGGACTCTCTGGAAACACCATATATTTT
TRBV27,-,-,TRBJ2-7,CASSLRGDVPHEQYF,TGTGCCAGCAGTTTAAGGGGGGATGTGCCCCACGAGCAGTACTTC
TRBV5-1,-,once,TRBJ2-2,CASSTQGNTGELFF,TGCGCCAGCAGCACACAGGGGAACACCGGGGAGCTGTTTTTT
TRBV5-4,-,-,TRBJ2-1,CASRDTIYNEQFF,TGTGCCAGCAGGGATACTATTTACAATGAGCAGTTCTTC
TRBV18,-,-,TRBJ2-3,CASSPNHDGSADTQYF,TGTGCCAGCTCACCAAACCACGACGGGAGTGCAGATACGCAGTATTTT
TRBV19,TRBD1,once,TRBJ1-1,CASKADRGLTEAFF,TGTGCCAGTAAAGCCGACAGGGGGCTGACTGAAGCTTTCTTT
TRBV18,-,-,TRBJ2-4,CASSQGLAKNIQYF,TGTGCCAGCTCACAGGGCCTAGCCAAAAACATTCAGTACTTC
TRBV5-4,TRBD2,-,TRBJ2-1,CASSPRLAGVYNEQFF,TGTGCCAGCAGCCCACGACTAGCGGGAGTCTACAATGAGCAGTTCTTC
TRBV5-1,-,-,TRBJ1-4,CASGRIDDEKLFF,TGCGCCAGCGGAAGGATCGATGATGAAAAACTGTTTTTT
TRBV27,TRBD1,once,TRBJ2-5,CASSTPGQYQETQYF,TGTGCCAGCAGTACCCCGGGACAGTACCAAGAGACCCAGTACTTC
TRBV18,-,-,TRBJ2-2,CASSRTPANTGELFF,TGTGCCAGCTCACGGACACCCGCGAACACCGGGGAGCTGTTTTTT
TRBV13,-,once,TRBJ1-6,CASSLVGTGNSPLHF,TGTGCCAGCAGCTTAGTGGGGACGGGGAATTCACCCCTCCACTTT
TRBV29-1,-,-,TRBJ2-7,CSVVPGPYEQYF,TGCAGCGTTGTCCCAGGCCCGTACGAGCAGTACTTC
TRBV2,TRBD2,-,TRBJ2-3,CASSDRLAADTQYF,TGTGCCAGCAGTGATAGACTAGCAGCAGATACGCAGTATTTT
TRBV5-1,TRBD1,-,TRBJ1-6,CASSQADRAGSPLHF,TGCGCCAGCAGCCAAGCGGACAGGGCTGGCTCACCCCTCCACTTT
TRBV19,TRBD2,-,TRBJ2-1,CASSIRAREGEQFF,TGTGCCAGTAGTATAAGGGCTAGGGAGGGGGAGCAGTTCTTC
TRBV25-1,TRBD1,-,TRBJ1-2,CAAGGVNMEGYTF,TGTGCCGCAGGGGGGGTAAATATGGAAGGCTACACCTTC
TRBV5-6,-,-,TRBJ2-5,CASSLAMRETQYF,TGTGCCAGCAGCTTGGCGATGCGGGAGACCCAGTACTTC
TRBV6-6,-,-,TRBJ2-3,CASRPTGISDTQYF,TGTGCCAGCAGGCCAACCGGGATTTCAGATACGCAGTATTTT
TRBV11-3,TRBD1,-,TRBJ2-1,CASGTGGSYNEQFF,TGTGCCAGTGGAACAGGGGGCTCCTACAATGAGCAGTTCTTC
TRBV6-1,-,once,TRBJ1-6,CASRPLTDNSPLHF,TGTGCCAGTCGACCGCTTACTGATAATTCACCCCTCCACTTT
TRBV18,-,-,TRBJ1-1,CASSPKTNTEAFF,TGTGCCAGCTCACCCAAAACGAACACTGAAGCTTTCTTT
TRBV29-1,-,-,TRBJ2-3,CSVGRDLSDTQYF,TGCAGCGTCGGTAGGGACCTTTCAGATACGCAGTATTTT
TRBV19,-,-,TRBJ2-1,CASSIVQVNEQFF,TGTGCCAGTAGTATAGTCCAGGTCAATGAGCAGTTCTTC
TRBV5-1,TRBD1,-,TRBJ2-3,CASSSGTGSSADTQYF,TGCGCCAGCAGCTCCGGGACAGGGTCATCCGCAGATACGCAGTATTTT
TRBV28,-,once,TRBJ2-5,CASRKQARETQYF,TGTGCCAGCCGTAAACAGGCGAGGGAGACCCAGTACTTC
TRBV28,TRBD2,-,TRBJ2-3,CASSLWASGRAEGSTDTQYF,TGTGCCAGCAGTTTATGGGCTAGCGGGAGGGCCGAAGGTAGCACAGATACGCAGTATTTT
TRBV23-1,-,-,TRBJ1-2,CASSQASNYGYTF,TGCGCCAGCAGTCAAGCAAGTAACTATGGCTACACCTTC
TRBV5-1,-,-,TRBJ2-3,CASRPGQSSTDTQYF,TGCGCCAGCAGACCCGGACAGAGTAGCACAGATACGCAGTATTTT
TRBV4-2,-,-,TRBJ2-2,CASSQDPRASTGELSF,TGTGCCAGCAGCCAAGATCCCCGGGCGAGCACCGGGGAGCTGTCTTTT
TRBV18,TRBD1,-,TRBJ2-7,CASSPAGTGGAGQYF,TGTGCCAGCTCACCGGCCGGGACAGGGGGCGCAGGGCAGTACTTC
TRBV7-9,TRBD2,-,TRBJ2-5,CASSKSSGGARQETQYF,TGTGCCAGCAGCAAGTCTAGCGGGGGGGCGAGGCAAGAGACCCAGTACTTC
TRBV19,TRBD1,-,TRBJ2-2,CASMDRVGTGELFF,TGTGCCAGTATGGACAGGGTTGGTACCGGGGAGCTGTTTTTT
TRBV11-3,TRBD2,-,TRBJ2-3,CASSLGTSGRWDTQYF,TGTGCCAGCAGCTTAGGGACTAGCGGGAGATGGGACACGCAGTATTTT
TRBV5-4,TRBD1,few,TRBJ2-7,CASSLRDRDRLSYEQYF,TGTGCCAGCAGCTTAAGAGACCGGGACAGATTATCCTACGAGCAGTACTTC
TRBV28,-,-,TRBJ1-4,CASSWGGALPPGEEKLFF,TGTGCCAGCAGTTGGGGAGGGGCCCTTCCGCCCGGAGAAGAAAAACTGTTTTTT
TRBV10-2,TRBD2,-,TRBJ2-1,CASSDRGGTSGRKNEQFF,TGCGCCAGCAGTGATAGGGGGGGTACTAGCGGGAGGAAGAATGAGCAGTTCTTC